This T cell receptor (beta chain) was found in a study of post-analysis software for immune sequencing data. Looking at the study overall: Relapsing-remitting, secondary progressive and progressive-relapsing multiple sclerosis courses were included. Study-level results: Comparison with controls showed significantly lower normalized Chao1 diversity in multiple sclerosis patients. Clustering by F measure revealed strong co-clustering among samples prepared together in one batch. TRBV5-6, TRBV5-1 and TRBV20-1 were among several TRBV segments more frequent in patients than controls.

Worth noting for this clonotype: Its antigen is undetermined.

Germline V gene data show CDR1 as LNHDA and CDR2 as SQIVND (reference sequence). This CDR3 spans 18 amino acids. V gave up 7 bases and J gave up 4 bases; unmatched junction bases: 17. TCR beta cDNA libraries included unique molecular identifiers. TCRdb recomputed calls from the PCR reads with MiXCR, one row per CDR3 protein. The sample contains hundreds of thousands of distinct CDR3 sequences, roughly 29% of which appear only once. The source material was blood. This rearrangement joins TRBV19 to TRBJ1-1; TRBD1 matches 11 bases. The receptor was derived from a girl aged 10-17 years with multiple sclerosis. The CDR3 DNA sequence: TGTGCCAGTATCTCCAGCAGGACAGGGGGCGACGGGACCACTGAAGCTTTCTTT. It codes for CASISSRTGGDGTTEAFF. Combining the CDR3 with reference TRBV19 and TRBJ1-1 gives the whole variable domain DGGITQSPKYLFRKEGQNVTLSCEQNLNHDAMYWYRQDPGQGLRLIYYSQIVNDFQKGDIAEGYSVSREKKESFPLTVTSAQKNPTAFYLCASISSRTGGDGTTEAFFGQGTRLTVV.